A single sample is the source of the 31 T cell receptor beta chains below, sequenced in a study of cytomegalovirus exposure and HLA in healthy donors. PCR primers comprised 60 Vbeta and 13 Jbeta primers. TCRdb keeps only in-frame clones here, not all; method: immunoSEQ multiplex PCR. The sample shows about 100,000 clones, approximately 76% of them seen only once. Material: PBMCs. The receptors shown here come from a woman aged 55-70 years in good health and CMV-seropositive.

This clone was picked up one time. The chain has TRBV11-2 and TRBJ2-5; D may be TRBD2 (6 bases). V shed 8 bases and J shed 5 bases, with 15 bases lying between them. Per the germline V gene, CDR1 is SGHAT and CDR2 is FQNNGV. This CDR3 has 13 amino acids. The CDR3 DNA reads TGTGCCAGCGGTTTGGGGGGTATGGAGACCCAGTACTTC. Amino acids: CASGLGGMETQYF.

The chain combines TRBV10-2 with TRBJ1-1; D uncertain. The CDR3 consists of 14 residues. Per germline, CDR1 WSHSY and CDR2 SAAADI. V lost 4 bases and J 0 bases, leaving 9 bases between the germline ends. The CDR3 DNA reads TGCGCCAGCAGTGTGGGAGTGATGAACACTGAAGCTTTCTTT. It encodes CASSVGVMNTEAFF.

This clone was seen a handful of times. One junction end disagrees with the germline gene, perhaps due to a read error. This CDR3 is CASRDRTGNEKLFF. CDR3 DNA sequence: TGTGCCAGCCGTGACAGGACAGGGAATGAAAAACTGTTTTTT. The rearrangement joins TRBV2 to TRBJ1-4, with 8 nucleotides matching TRBD1. There are 14 residues in the CDR3. Per germline, CDR1 SNHLY and CDR2 FYNNEI.

V gene TRBV4-2 combines with J gene TRBJ2-1, with a weak D call TRBD2 (5 bases). CDR3 length: 13 residues. V shed 6 bases and J shed 5 bases, with 11 bases lying between them. Germline-derived CDR1 and CDR2 are LGHNA and YNFKEQ. CDR3 in amino acids: CASSGGRHNEQFF. The CDR3 DNA reads TGTGCCAGCAGTGGTGGGAGACACAATGAGCAGTTCTTC.

The V gene is TRBV5-4, the J gene TRBJ2-1; 16 bases align to TRBD2. Trimming took 8 bases from V and 0 from J; bases not matched to a gene: 8. Germline CDR1 SGHNT, CDR2 YYREEE (reference sequence). The CDR3 length is 18 residues. The CDR3 region is CASRGLAGGVLSYNEQFF. CDR3 DNA sequence: TGTGCCAGTAGGGGACTAGCGGGAGGGGTCCTCTCCTACAATGAGCAGTTCTTC.

V is TRBV6-6 and J is TRBJ2-5; weak D call: TRBD1 (6 bases). Trimming pared 4 bases from V and 3 bases from J, leaving 9 bases between. This CDR3 has 13 residues. Germline lookup yields CDR1 MNHNY and CDR2 SVGAGI (reference sequence). The CDR3 here is CASSLGGEETQYF. CDR3 nucleotide sequence: TGTGCCAGCAGTTTAGGGGGTGAAGAGACCCAGTACTTC.

CDR3 loop: CACNFGGHASDTQYF. CDR3 bases: TGTGCCTGTAATTTCGGTGGACACGCTTCAGATACGCAGTATTTT. The chain combines TRBV19 with TRBJ2-3, with D perhaps TRBD1 (5 bases). Trimming removed 11 bases at V and 4 bases at J, with 22 bases between. There are 15 residues in the CDR3. Per the germline V gene, CDR1 is LNHDA and CDR2 is SQIVND (reference sequence).

This clone has just one count. The genes are TRBV5-1 and TRBJ2-3; 11 bases are a match to TRBD2. The V segment lost 3 bases and the J segment 2 bases; nucleotides outside the gene matches: 5. The germline CDR1 and CDR2 sequences are SGHRS and YFSETQ. CDR3 length: 16 amino acids. Here the CDR3 DNA reads TGCGCCAGCAGCTCGGGACTAGCGGAGTCCACAGATACGCAGTATTTT. This gives the protein CASSSGLAESTDTQYF.

The chain combines TRBV7-3 with TRBJ2-7; a weak D match, TRBD1 (6 bases). CDR3 size: 14 residues. From germline, CDR1 is SGHTA and CDR2 FQGTGA. With 5 bases removed from V and 0 bases from J, the gap between germline ends came to 11 bases. The CDR3 sequence is CASSLGGLSYEQYF. CDR3 in DNA: TGTGCCAGCAGCCTAGGGGGTCTCTCCTACGAGCAGTACTTC.

This sequence joins TRBV11-3 and TRBJ2-1, with D perhaps TRBD2 (5 bases). V dropped 1 base and J dropped 7 bases, with 17 bases sitting between them. Germline V lookup: CDR1 SGHNT, CDR2 YENEEA. The CDR3 runs 16 residues. CDR3: CASSLGWERVDNEQFF. CDR3 nucleotides: TGTGCCAGCAGCTTAGGCTGGGAGAGGGTTGATAATGAGCAGTTCTTC.

The chain joins TRBV5-1 to TRBJ2-7; TRBD2 matches at 7 bases. Trimming cost V 3 bases and J 2 bases; bases outside gene matches: 8. Looked up from germline, CDR1 is SGHRS and CDR2 is YFSETQ. This CDR3 has 15 amino acids. This chain's CDR3 is CASSWVSGTPYEQYF. The CDR3 DNA follows: TGCGCCAGCAGCTGGGTCAGCGGGACTCCCTACGAGCAGTACTTC.

The chain joins TRBV6-1 to TRBJ2-7; weak D call: TRBD1 (6 bases). Per the germline V gene, CDR1 is MNHNS and CDR2 is SASEGT. The CDR3 extends over 14 amino acids. The V end lost 3 bases, the J end lost 5 bases, and 14 bases lay between the germline ends. DNA for the CDR3: TGTGCCAGCAGTGATTGGCAGGGGTTCGACGAGCAGTACTTC. It specifies CASSDWQGFDEQYF.

Here the CDR3 reads CASSFGQGPQETQYF. In DNA, the CDR3 is TGTGCCAGCAGTTTCGGGCAGGGTCCACAAGAGACCCAGTACTTC. This chain links TRBV6-6 with TRBJ2-5; D perhaps matches TRBD1 (5 bases). Trimming cost V 4 bases and J 2 bases, with 14 bases left between them. From germline, CDR1 is MNHNY and CDR2 SVGAGI (reference sequence). The CDR3 length is 15 residues.

The rearrangement joins TRBV29-1 to TRBJ2-1; perhaps TRBD2 as D (5 bases). V lost 6 bases to trimming and J lost 8 bases, with 20 bases between them. CDR3 length equals 14 residues. CDR1 is SQVTM and CDR2 is ANQGSEA in the germline V gene. CDR3 nucleotides: TGCAGCGTCACCCTGGACTGGTCGGTGGATGAGCAGTTCTTC. Translating gives CSVTLDWSVDEQFF.

The J gene is TRBJ2-2, the V gene TRBV7-8; the D gene is possibly TRBD2 (6 bases). This CDR3 is built from 15 residues. Germline assignment: CDR1 SGHVS and CDR2 FQNEAQ. The germline V and J ends were trimmed by 1 base and 2 bases, with 8 bases remaining between them. CDR3 loop: CASSLGTSNTGELFF. DNA of the CDR3: TGTGCCAGCAGCTTAGGTACTAGCAACACCGGGGAGCTGTTTTTT.

This clone was seen more than once but under ten times. DNA of the CDR3: TGTGCCGGGGGGGAGCACACTGAAGCTTTCTTT. It encodes CAGGEHTEAFF. The chain is built from TRBV2 and TRBJ1-1, with D possibly TRBD1 on 5 matching bases. Trimming pared 11 bases from V and 3 bases from J, leaving 10 bases between. CDR1 is SNHLY and CDR2 is FYNNEI in the germline V gene. This CDR3 has 11 amino acids.

The chain couples TRBV9 to TRBJ1-2; D not certain. The germline V gene encodes CDR1 SGDLS and CDR2 YYNGEE. The CDR3 totals 14 residues. The V and J ends lost 4 bases and 1 base respectively, with 11 bases between them. The CDR3 sequence is CASSPDLGNYGYTF. CDR3 DNA sequence: TGTGCCAGCAGCCCCGACTTGGGTAACTATGGCTACACCTTC. Together with reference TRBV9 and TRBJ1-2, the CDR3 gives the full variable domain: DSGVTQTPKHLITATGQRVTLRCSPRSGDLSVYWYQQSLDQGLQFLIQYYNGEERAKGNILERFSAQQFPDLHSELNLSSLELGDSALYFCASSPDLGNYGYTFGSGTRLTVV.

The V call is TRBV5-4, the J call TRBJ2-7; D possibly corresponds to TRBD2 (7 bases). V was clipped by 3 bases and J by 6 bases, with 22 bases between them. In germline, CDR1 is SGHNT, CDR2 YYREEE (reference sequence). The CDR3 runs to 16 residues. The CDR3 loop is CASSSRGATRLFEQYF. CDR3 in DNA: TGTGCCAGCAGCTCCCGGGGGGCCACGAGACTTTTCGAGCAGTACTTC.

The J gene is TRBJ1-5, the V gene TRBV6-5; 12 nucleotides agree with TRBD1. From germline, CDR1 is MNHEY and CDR2 SVGAGI. The trim removed 5 bases at V and 6 bases at J, leaving 5 bases unmatched. CDR3 length: 15 amino acids. The CDR3 sequence is CASSTGQGAVQPQHF. The CDR3 region has the DNA TGTGCCAGCAGTACGGGACAGGGGGCTGTTCAGCCCCAGCATTTT.

CDR3 bases: TGTGCCAGCAGTTACCGACAGGGGTACGGCTACACCTTC. As protein: CASSYRQGYGYTF. The chain uses TRBV6-5 and TRBJ1-2, with 8 bases lining up with TRBD1. Trimming cost V 2 bases and J 8 bases; bases outside gene matches: 4. There are 13 residues in the CDR3. CDR1 and CDR2 (germline): MNHEY, SVGAGI.

The chain links TRBV7-9 to TRBJ2-7, with a tentative D call TRBD2 (6 bases). V lost 4 bases and J lost 2, with 12 bases in between. Germline CDR1 and CDR2: SEHNR and FQNEAQ (reference sequence). This CDR3 spans 14 amino acids. The CDR3: CASSSGLPPYEQYF. DNA of the CDR3: TGTGCCAGCAGCTCGGGACTCCCCCCCTACGAGCAGTACTTC. Supplemented by reference TRBV7-9 and TRBJ2-7, the full variable domain reads DTGVSQNPRHKITKRGQNVTFRCDPISEHNRLYWYRQTLGQGPEFLTYFQNEAQLEKSRLLSDRFSAERPKGSFSTLEIQRTEQGDSAMYLCASSSGLPPYEQYFGPGTRLTVT.

This chain connects TRBV5-1 to TRBJ2-5; tentative D call: TRBD2 (5 bases). The CDR3 consists of 15 residues. From germline, CDR1 is SGHRS and CDR2 YFSETQ. V lost 0 bases to trimming and J lost 2 bases, with 11 bases between them. CDR3 sequence: CASSLVLAGQETQYF. The CDR3 region has the DNA TGCGCCAGCAGCTTGGTCCTAGCAGGACAAGAGACCCAGTACTTC.

The rearrangement links TRBV7-2 to TRBJ2-5; possibly TRBD1 for D (6 bases). Trimming took 3 bases from V and 5 from J, leaving 10 bases between them. Germline values: CDR1 SGHTA, CDR2 FQGNSA. This CDR3 region has 13 residues. CDR3 loop: CASSLGALETQYF. CDR3 nucleotide sequence: TGTGCCAGCAGCTTGGGGGCCTTGGAGACCCAGTACTTC.

In its sample, this clone was seen a few times. This chain connects TRBV9 to TRBJ1-3; 7 positions match TRBD1. Germline trimming cut 6 bases from V and 1 base from J; bases unmatched to any gene: 4. Germline V gives CDR1 SGDLS, CDR2 YYNGEE. The length of the CDR3 is 14 residues. CDR3 region: CASTRQGSGNTIYF. CDR3 coding DNA: TGTGCCAGCACTAGACAGGGATCTGGAAACACCATATATTTT.

The chain has TRBV7-8 and TRBJ2-6; D might be TRBD1 (5 bases). CDR1 is SGHVS, CDR2 FQNEAQ, per germline. This CDR3 spans 15 amino acids. Trimming shortened V by 5 bases and J by 2 bases, and 10 bases separated the two germline ends. This CDR3 is CASSIQEPGANVLTF. The CDR3 DNA reads TGTGCCAGCAGCATACAGGAGCCTGGGGCCAACGTCCTGACTTTC.

The rearrangement links TRBV5-1 to TRBJ1-2; no clear D. V gave up 0 bases and J gave up 0 bases, with 9 bases separating them. The CDR3 has 15 amino acids. Germline CDR1 SGHRS, CDR2 YFSETQ. The DNA for the CDR3 is TGCGCCAGCAGCTTGGAGCGGCGAGCTAACTATGGCTACACCTTC. Translating it yields CASSLERRANYGYTF.

The chain joins TRBV18 to TRBJ2-1, with 13 positions matching TRBD2. The J segment lost 2 bases and the V segment lost 3 bases, leaving 1 base of the junction unmatched. This CDR3 contains 16 residues. Germline V gene lookup returns CDR1 KGHSH and CDR2 LQKENI. In nucleotides, the CDR3 is TGTGCCAGCTCACCCGGGACTAGCGGGACCTACAATGAGCAGTTCTTC. It is translated as CASSPGTSGTYNEQFF.

V usage is TRBV21-1 and J usage is TRBJ2-7; the table's D call of TRBD2 was not tested on the DNA. TRBV21-1 has pseudogene status. The CDR3 length is 18 residues. In DNA form, the CDR3 reads TGTGCCAGCAGCTCCCTATTTCTACTAGCGGGAGTTAGATACGAGCAGTACTTC. This codes for CASSSLFLLAGVRYEQYF.

Sample share makes this clone medium-sized (0.01 to 0.1%). CDR3 protein: CASSKTGKVAGYTF. For the CDR3, the DNA is TGTGCCAGCAGTAAGACAGGGAAAGTGGCTGGCTACACCTTC. The J gene is TRBJ1-2, the V gene TRBV6-6; TRBD1 matches 7 bases. Germline CDR1 reads MNHNY; CDR2 reads SVGAGI (reference sequence). Trimming at V came to 5 bases and at J to 7 bases, leaving 10 bases not matched to a gene. The CDR3 is 14 amino acids.

About this clone itself: A read error may account for a junction end that differs from germline. V and J are TRBV6-1 and TRBJ2-1; 7 nucleotides align to TRBD1. The CDR3 runs to 12 residues. Germline CDR1 and CDR2: MNHNS and SASEGT. CDR3 protein: CASREGGSPAFF. CDR3 sequence (DNA): TGTGCCAGCAGAGAAGGGGGCAGTCCAGCGTTCTTC.

The CDR3 bases are TGTGCCAGCAGCCAAGTCCCTAGCGGGGTTTACAATGAGCAGTTCTTC. Protein product: CASSQVPSGVYNEQFF. The V call is TRBV4-2, the J call TRBJ2-1, with 9 nucleotides matching TRBD2. CDR1 LGHNA and CDR2 YNFKEQ come from the germline V gene. Trimming removed 1 base from V and 4 bases from J; junction bases left unmatched: 5. CDR3 length: 16 amino acids.